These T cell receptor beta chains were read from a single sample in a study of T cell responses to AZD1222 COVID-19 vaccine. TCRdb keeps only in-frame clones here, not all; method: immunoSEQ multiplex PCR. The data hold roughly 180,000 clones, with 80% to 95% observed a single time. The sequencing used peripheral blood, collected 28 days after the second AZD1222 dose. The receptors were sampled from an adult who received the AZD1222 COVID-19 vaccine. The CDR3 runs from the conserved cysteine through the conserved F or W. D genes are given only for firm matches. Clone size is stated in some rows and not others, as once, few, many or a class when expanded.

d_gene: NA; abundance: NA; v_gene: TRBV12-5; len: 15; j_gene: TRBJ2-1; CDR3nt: TGTGCTAGTGGGCTCGGGACTGCCGCCTACAATGAGCAGTTCTTC; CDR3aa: CASGLGTAAYNEQFF
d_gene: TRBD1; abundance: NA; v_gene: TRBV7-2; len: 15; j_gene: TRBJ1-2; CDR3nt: TGTGCCAGCAGCTTAGTTGCGGACAGGGAAAAGGGCTACACCTTC; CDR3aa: CASSLVADREKGYTF
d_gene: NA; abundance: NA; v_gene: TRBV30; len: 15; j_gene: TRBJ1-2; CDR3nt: TGTGCCTGGAGACCTAAAGGAGGGGCTAACTATGGCTACACCTTC; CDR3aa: CAWRPKGGANYGYTF
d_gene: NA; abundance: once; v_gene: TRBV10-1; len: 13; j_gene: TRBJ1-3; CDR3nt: TGCGCCAGTCAAGACAGCTCTGGAAACACCATATATTTT; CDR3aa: CASQDSSGNTIYF
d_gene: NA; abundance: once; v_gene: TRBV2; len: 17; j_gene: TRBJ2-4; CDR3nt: TGTGCCAGCATGTGGGGAGTCAGTTTGGGGGCCAAAAACATTCAGTACTTC; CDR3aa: CASMWGVSLGAKNIQYF
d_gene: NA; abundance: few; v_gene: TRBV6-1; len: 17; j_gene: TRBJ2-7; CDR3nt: TGTGCCAGCAGTGACAACGCGGTCGGGACACCTCCTTACGAGCAGTACTTC; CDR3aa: CASSDNAVGTPPYEQYF
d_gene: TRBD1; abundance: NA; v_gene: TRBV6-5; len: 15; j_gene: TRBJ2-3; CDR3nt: TGTGCCAGCACCCCACAGGGGGCCGGAGCAGATACGCAGTATTTT; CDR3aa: CASTPQGAGADTQYF
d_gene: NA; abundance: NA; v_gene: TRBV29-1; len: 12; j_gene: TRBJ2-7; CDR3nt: TGCAGCGTGCTGACAGGACCCTACGAGCAGTACTTC; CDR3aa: CSVLTGPYEQYF
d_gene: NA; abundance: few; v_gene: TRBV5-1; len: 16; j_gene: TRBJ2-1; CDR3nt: TGCGCCAGCAGCTCCATGGCGGGGCAGGGTTTAGATGAGCAGTTCTTC; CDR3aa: CASSSMAGQGLDEQFF
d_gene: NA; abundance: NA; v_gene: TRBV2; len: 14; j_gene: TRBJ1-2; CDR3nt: TGTGCCAGCAGTGAACGCCGCACCAATTATGGCTACACCTTC; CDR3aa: CASSERRTNYGYTF
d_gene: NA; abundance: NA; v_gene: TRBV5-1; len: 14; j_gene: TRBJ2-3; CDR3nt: TGCGCCAGCACCTACTGGGGACCGGGAGATACGCAGTATTTT; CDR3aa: CASTYWGPGDTQYF
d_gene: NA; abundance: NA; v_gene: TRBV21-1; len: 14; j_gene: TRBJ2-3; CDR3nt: TGTGCCAGCAGCGTACGTAGCGGTACAGATACGCAGTATTTT; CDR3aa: CASSVRSGTDTQYF
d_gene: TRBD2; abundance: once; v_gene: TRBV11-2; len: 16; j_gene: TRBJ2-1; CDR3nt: TGTGCCAGCAGCTTAGGAACTAGCGGGGGGGCGGATGAGCAGTTCTTC; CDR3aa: CASSLGTSGGADEQFF
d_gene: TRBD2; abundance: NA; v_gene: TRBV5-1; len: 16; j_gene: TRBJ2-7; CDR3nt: TGCGCCAGCAGCTTGGCCTCTAGCGGGGGTTACTACGAGCAGTACTTC; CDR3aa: CASSLASSGGYYEQYF
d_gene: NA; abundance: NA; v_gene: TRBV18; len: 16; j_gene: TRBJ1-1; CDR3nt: TGTGCCAGCTCACCTAACCAGGTGGGGGGCCGCACTGAAGCTTTCTTT; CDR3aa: CASSPNQVGGRTEAFF
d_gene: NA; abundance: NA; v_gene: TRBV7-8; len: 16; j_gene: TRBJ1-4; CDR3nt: TGTGCCAGCAGCGAACACTCCAGGCAGAGAGGTGAAAAACTGTTTTTT; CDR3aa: CASSEHSRQRGEKLFF
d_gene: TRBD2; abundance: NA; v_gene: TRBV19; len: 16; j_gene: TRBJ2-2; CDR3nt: TGTGCCAGTGTTAGCGGGGGGGCCTATAACACCGGGGAGCTGTTTTTT; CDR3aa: CASVSGGAYNTGELFF
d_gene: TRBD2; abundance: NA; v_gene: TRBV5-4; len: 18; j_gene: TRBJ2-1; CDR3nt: TGTGCCAGCAGCTTGGGGGTAGCGGGGCCCAACTCCTACAATGAGCAGTTCTTC; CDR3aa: CASSLGVAGPNSYNEQFF
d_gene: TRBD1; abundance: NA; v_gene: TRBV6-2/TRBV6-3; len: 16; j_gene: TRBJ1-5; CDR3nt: TGTGCCAGCAGTTACTCCAGGGGGGGTAGCAATCAGCCCCAGCATTTT; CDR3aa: CASSYSRGGSNQPQHF
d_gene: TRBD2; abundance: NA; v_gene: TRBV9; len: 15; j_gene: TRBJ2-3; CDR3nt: TGTGCCAGCAGCGTCCTAGCGGGATACACAGATACGCAGTATTTT; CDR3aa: CASSVLAGYTDTQYF
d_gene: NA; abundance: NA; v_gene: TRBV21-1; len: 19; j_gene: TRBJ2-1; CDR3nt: TGTGCCAGCAGCAAAGCTTTCAGGGGACTAGCGGGGGGGTACAATGAGCAGTTCTTC; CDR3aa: CASSKAFRGLAGGYNEQFF
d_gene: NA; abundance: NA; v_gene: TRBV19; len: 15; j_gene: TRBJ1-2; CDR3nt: TGTGCCAGTAGTATATCCGGGGAGGCTAACTATGGCTACACCTTC; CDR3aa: CASSISGEANYGYTF
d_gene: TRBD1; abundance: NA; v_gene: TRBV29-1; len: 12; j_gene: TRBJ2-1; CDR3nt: TGCAGCGTGGGGACAGGGGGCCATGAGCAGTTCTTC; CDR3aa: CSVGTGGHEQFF